A single sample is the source of the 4 T cell receptor beta chains below, sequenced in a study of tumor and adjacent non-tumor tissue in lung cancer. TCRbeta libraries were built with three rounds of nested PCR, modified from ARM-PCR. TCRdb reprocessed the multiplex PCR reads via MiXCR and lists one record per CDR3 protein. The repertoire holds about 93,000 distinct CDR3 sequences, with roughly 66% as singletons. This sample's RNA came from whole unsorted tissue. Sequencing input: lung tumor tissue. All receptors derive from a man aged 55 to 70 with non-small cell lung cancer.

As to this clonotype: A read error may be the cause here, since a much bigger clone is one base away. J is TRBJ2-7 and V is TRBV5-1; possible D gene TRBD2, 6 bases. There are 13 residues in the CDR3. Germline V gives CDR1 SGHRS, CDR2 YFSETQ. Written as DNA, the CDR3 is TGCGCCAGCACATTGGAGGGCTCCTACAAGCAGTACTTC. Protein: CASTLEGSYKQYF.

Notes on this clonotype: The junction differs from germline at one of its ends, possibly a read error. The gene calls are TRBV6-5 and TRBJ2-3; no clear D gene. CDR3 length: 14 residues. Germline V gene sequence: CDR1 MNHEY, CDR2 SVGAGI. The CDR3 DNA sequence: TGTGCAAGCCGTCCTAAGAACCCCACAGATACGCCGTATTTT. It translates to CASRPKNPTDTPYF.

Concerning this clonotype itself: The junction shows a germline mismatch at one end, possibly a read error. This sequence joins TRBV11-3 and TRBJ1-1; 8 nucleotides match TRBD1. The CDR3 is made up of 15 amino acids. Germline loops: CDR1 SGHNT, CDR2 YENEEA. The CDR3 sequence: CASSPPRGRLSEVFF. DNA for the CDR3: TGTGCCAGCAGCCCCCCCAGGGGGCGGCTCAGTGAAGTTTTCTTT.

In regard to this clonotype: A much larger clonotype is one base distant, so this may be a read error. The chain has TRBV20-1 and TRBJ2-2; D gene unclear. Trimming removed 1 base at V and 4 bases at J, with 10 bases between. The CDR3 extends over 14 amino acids. CDR1 is DFQATT and CDR2 is SNEGSKA in the germline V gene (reference sequence). In nucleotides, the CDR3 is TGCAGTGCTAGAGGCCTACAGAGCACCGGGGAGCTGTTTTTT. Encoded protein: CSARGLQSTGELFF.